The 10 T cell receptor beta chains below were found in one sample sequenced in a study of T cell changes during pregnancy in multiple sclerosis. Sequenced by immunoSEQ multiplex PCR; TCRdb stores in-frame clones only, minus some. The sample consists of about 20,000 clones, about 90% of them appearing once. This specimen consisted of CD8+ T cells from peripheral blood mononuclear cells, obtained in the second trimester of pregnancy. The receptors stem from a female donor in good health, enrolled as a control in a pregnancy study.

The rearrangement links TRBV7-2 to TRBJ2-4; the match to TRBD2 covers 7 bases. V was clipped by 3 bases and J by 7 bases; unmatched bases: 12. CDR3 size: 16 residues. Germline CDR1 and CDR2: SGHTA and FQGNSA. The CDR3 loop reads CASSLGIYGGMNIQYF. CDR3 DNA: TGTGCCAGCAGCTTGGGGATTTACGGGGGGATGAACATTCAGTACTTC.

The CDR3 loop reads CATSDQGGNEQFF. As DNA, the CDR3 is TGTGCCACCTCGGACCAAGGGGGCAATGAGCAGTTCTTC. The chain couples TRBV28 to TRBJ2-1; tentatively, D is TRBD1 (6 bases). The CDR3 sequence is 13 residues long. V was clipped by 10 bases and J by 6 bases, with 16 bases between them. Germline values: CDR1 MDHEN, CDR2 SYDVKM.

V is TRBV9 and J is TRBJ2-5; TRBD2 matches at 8 bases. The CDR3 runs to 13 residues. V gave up 4 bases and J gave up 4 bases; unmatched junction bases: 3. Looked up from germline, CDR1 is SGDLS and CDR2 is YYNGEE. CDR3 residues: CASSPGGPETQYF. CDR3 bases: TGTGCCAGCAGCCCGGGAGGGCCAGAGACCCAGTACTTC.

This chain uses TRBV15 with TRBJ2-1; the D gene is possibly TRBD1 (6 bases). This CDR3 is built from 13 residues. The V gene lost 4 bases and the J gene lost 7 bases, with 11 bases spanning the gap. Germline V gene sequence: CDR1 LNHNV, CDR2 YYDKDF (reference sequence). Written as DNA, the CDR3 is TGTGCCACCAGCAACGTACAGGGAAATGAGCAGTTCTTC. Translating it yields CATSNVQGNEQFF.

This clone was seen once. The CDR3 loop reads CASSLGQGGTDTQYF. CDR3 coding DNA: TGCGCCAGCAGCCTAGGCCAGGGGGGCACAGATACGCAGTATTTT. The V gene is TRBV4-3, the J gene TRBJ2-3; TRBD1 matches at 7 bases. CDR3 size: 15 residues. The trim removed 4 bases at V and 1 base at J, leaving 5 bases unmatched. The germline V gene encodes CDR1 LGHNA and CDR2 YSLEER.

This sequence joins TRBV11-2 and TRBJ2-2; TRBD2 agrees at 12 bases. V was clipped by 3 bases and J by 7 bases; unmatched bases: 6. CDR1 is SGHAT and CDR2 is FQNNGV in the germline V gene. The CDR3 has 16 residues. CDR3 bases: TGTGCCAGCAGCTTCGCTAGCGGGAGGGCCTTCGGGGAGCTGTTTTTT. Its protein product is CASSFASGRAFGELFF.

This sequence joins TRBV27 and TRBJ2-7, with 12 bases matching TRBD2. Germline V gene data show CDR1 as MNHEY and CDR2 as SMNVEV (reference sequence). This CDR3 comprises 15 residues. J was trimmed by 0 bases and V by 8 bases; bases with no gene match: 5. CDR3 region: CASSTSGSGSYEQYF. The CDR3 DNA reads TGTGCCAGCTCGACTAGCGGGAGTGGCTCCTACGAGCAGTACTTC.

The rearrangement links TRBV18 to TRBJ1-2, with no clear D. CDR3 size: 14 residues. Per the germline V gene, CDR1 is KGHSH and CDR2 is LQKENI. Trimming shortened V by 5 bases and J by 6 bases, and 16 bases separated the two germline ends. The CDR3 region has the DNA TGTGCCAGCTCATCCCCTTTACAGCCAGATGGCTACACCTTC. As protein: CASSSPLQPDGYTF.

The chain joins TRBV15 to TRBJ1-4; 12 positions match TRBD1. J lost 8 bases, V lost 0 bases, and 4 bases had no gene match. The CDR3 sequence is 16 residues long. Germline V CDR1 and CDR2: LNHNV, YYDKDF (reference sequence). The CDR3 bases are TGTGCCACCAGCAGAGATGGGGGGACAGGGGGCGAAAAACTGTTTTTT. It yields the protein CATSRDGGTGGEKLFF.

This clone was recorded only once. The chain is built from TRBV27 and TRBJ2-7, with 8 bases fitting TRBD1. From germline, CDR1 is MNHEY and CDR2 SMNVEV (reference sequence). Trimming removed 5 bases from V and 5 bases from J; junction bases left unmatched: 8. The CDR3 consists of 14 residues. The DNA for the CDR3 is TGTGCCAGCAGTACCTGGACAGGGATGAACGAGCAGTACTTC. Translation gives CASSTWTGMNEQYF.